Below, 2 T cell receptor beta chains from the same sample are listed, as sequenced in a study of T cell responses to AZD1222 COVID-19 vaccine. Profiled with immunoSEQ multiplex PCR; TCRdb holds only in-frame clones, not every one. The sample includes about 120,000 clones, 85% to 95% of them seen just once. The sample was peripheral blood, taken on day 0 of AZD1222 vaccination. The origin of the receptors is an adult in good health.

This chain links TRBV28 with TRBJ2-1; 10 bases fit TRBD2. Unmatched junction bases numbered 8, after V lost 5 bases and J lost 4 bases. CDR3 size: 16 residues. Germline CDR1 is MDHEN and CDR2 is SYDVKM. CDR3: CASSPRRTSGYNEQFF. DNA for the CDR3: TGTGCCAGCAGTCCCCGACGGACTAGCGGATACAATGAGCAGTTCTTC.

This chain connects TRBV4-1 to TRBJ2-2; tentative D call: TRBD1 (6 bases). The CDR3 runs 16 residues. V was trimmed by 3 bases and J by 5 bases, leaving 16 bases between them. The germline V gene has CDR1 MGHRA and CDR2 YSYEKL. The CDR3 region has the DNA TGCGCCAGCAGCCATAAAGTGGCACAGGGAACCGGGGAGCTGTTTTTT. Encoded protein: CASSHKVAQGTGELFF.